This entry describes one T cell receptor (beta chain). The sample comes from a study of blood T cell repertoires in COVID-19. The repertoire was sequenced with immunoSEQ multiplex PCR; TCRdb's copy has only in-frame clones and lacks some. The sample gives roughly 140,000 clones, roughly 77% of which show up once; roughly 4.2% is in the top ten. Germline V CDR1 and CDR2: SEHNR, FQNEAQ (reference sequence). The CDR3 length is 15 residues. V was cut by 5 bases and J by 2 bases, with 10 bases left in between. Input material: peripheral blood. The chain uses TRBV7-9 and TRBJ2-6; D is possibly TRBD2 (7 bases). The sequence was obtained from a man aged 55 to 70 with acute or convalescent COVID-19. CDR3 DNA: TGTGCCAGCAGCGGGAGGGGGGCTGGGGCCAACGTCCTGACTTTC. Its translation: CASSGRGAGANVLTF.